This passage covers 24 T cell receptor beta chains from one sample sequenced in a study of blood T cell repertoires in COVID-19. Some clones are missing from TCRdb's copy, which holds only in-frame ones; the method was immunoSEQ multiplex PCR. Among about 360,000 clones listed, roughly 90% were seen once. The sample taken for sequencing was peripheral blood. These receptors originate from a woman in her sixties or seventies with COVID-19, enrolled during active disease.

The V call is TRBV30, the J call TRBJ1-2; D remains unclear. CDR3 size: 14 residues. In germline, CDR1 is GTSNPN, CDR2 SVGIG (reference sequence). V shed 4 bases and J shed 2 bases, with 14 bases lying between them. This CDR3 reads CAWNGGTRNYGYTF. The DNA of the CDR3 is TGTGCCTGGAATGGTGGCACTAGGAACTATGGCTACACCTTC.

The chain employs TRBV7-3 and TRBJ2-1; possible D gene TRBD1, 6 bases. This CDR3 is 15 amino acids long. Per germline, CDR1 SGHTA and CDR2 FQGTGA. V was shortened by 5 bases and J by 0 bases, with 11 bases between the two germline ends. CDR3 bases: TGTGCCAGCAGCCCGGGACACAGCTCCTACAATGAGCAGTTCTTC. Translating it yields CASSPGHSSYNEQFF.

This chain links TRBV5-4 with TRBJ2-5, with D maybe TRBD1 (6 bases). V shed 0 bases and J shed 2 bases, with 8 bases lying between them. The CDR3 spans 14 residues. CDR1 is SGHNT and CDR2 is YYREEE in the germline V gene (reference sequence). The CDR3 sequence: CASSLERGQETQYF. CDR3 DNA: TGTGCCAGCAGCTTGGAAAGGGGGCAAGAGACCCAGTACTTC.

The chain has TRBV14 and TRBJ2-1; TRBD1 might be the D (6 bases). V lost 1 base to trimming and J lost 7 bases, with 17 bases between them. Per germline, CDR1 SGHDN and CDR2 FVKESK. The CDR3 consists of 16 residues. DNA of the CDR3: TGTGCCAGCAGCCAAGTCCTAAGGGGGACCCAGAATGAGCAGTTCTTC. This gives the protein CASSQVLRGTQNEQFF.

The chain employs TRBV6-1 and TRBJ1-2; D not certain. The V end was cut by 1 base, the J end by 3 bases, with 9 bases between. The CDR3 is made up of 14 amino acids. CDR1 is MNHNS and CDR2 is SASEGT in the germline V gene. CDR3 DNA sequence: TGTGCCAGCAGTGAAGTTGCGATTGACTATGGCTACACCTTC. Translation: CASSEVAIDYGYTF.

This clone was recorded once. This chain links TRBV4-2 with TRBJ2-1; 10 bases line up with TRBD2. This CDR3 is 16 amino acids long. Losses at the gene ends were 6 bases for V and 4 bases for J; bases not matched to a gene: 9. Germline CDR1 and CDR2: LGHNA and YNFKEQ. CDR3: CASSPTLAGDYNEQFF. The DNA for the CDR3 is TGTGCCAGCAGTCCCACCCTAGCGGGGGATTACAATGAGCAGTTCTTC.

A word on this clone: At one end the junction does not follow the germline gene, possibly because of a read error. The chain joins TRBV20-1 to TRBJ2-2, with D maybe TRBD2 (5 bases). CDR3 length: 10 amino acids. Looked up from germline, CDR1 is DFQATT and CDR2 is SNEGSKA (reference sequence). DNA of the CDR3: TGCAGTGCTCAGCTTGGGAAGAGGGTTTTT. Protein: CSAQLGKRVF.

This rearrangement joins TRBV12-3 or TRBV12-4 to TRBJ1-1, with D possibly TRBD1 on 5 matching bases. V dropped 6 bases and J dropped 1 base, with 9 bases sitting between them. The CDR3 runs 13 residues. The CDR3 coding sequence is TGTGCCAGCAGCTATGGACAGAACACTGAAGCTTTCTTT. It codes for CASSYGQNTEAFF.

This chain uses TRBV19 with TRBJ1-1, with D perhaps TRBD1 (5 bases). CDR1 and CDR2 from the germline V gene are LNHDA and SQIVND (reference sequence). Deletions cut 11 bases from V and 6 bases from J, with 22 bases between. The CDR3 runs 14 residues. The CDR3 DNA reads TGTGCCTCTCAGCCCCATGGCAGGGCTTCTGAAGCTTTCTTT. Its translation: CASQPHGRASEAFF.

CDR3 in DNA: TGCGCCAGCAGCCAAGGGGACAGGGACCAAGAGACCCAGTACTTC. Protein sequence: CASSQGDRDQETQYF. The chain links TRBV4-1 to TRBJ2-5, with 9 bases matching TRBD1. With 1 base clipped from V and 0 bases from J, the junction kept 0 bases outside the gene matches. This CDR3 has 15 amino acids. CDR1 MGHRA and CDR2 YSYEKL come from the germline V gene.

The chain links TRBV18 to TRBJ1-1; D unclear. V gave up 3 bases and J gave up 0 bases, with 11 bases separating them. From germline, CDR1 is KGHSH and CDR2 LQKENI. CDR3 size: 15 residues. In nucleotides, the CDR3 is TGTGCCAGCTCACCCGGGGAGATCATGAACACTGAAGCTTTCTTT. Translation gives CASSPGEIMNTEAFF.

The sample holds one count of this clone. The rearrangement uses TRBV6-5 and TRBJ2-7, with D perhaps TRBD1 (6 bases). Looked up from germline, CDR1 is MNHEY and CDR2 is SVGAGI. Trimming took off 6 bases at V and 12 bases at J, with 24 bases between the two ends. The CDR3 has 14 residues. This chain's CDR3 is CASSPGGQGFILYF. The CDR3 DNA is TGTGCCAGCAGCCCAGGTGGGCAGGGGTTTATTCTGTACTTC.

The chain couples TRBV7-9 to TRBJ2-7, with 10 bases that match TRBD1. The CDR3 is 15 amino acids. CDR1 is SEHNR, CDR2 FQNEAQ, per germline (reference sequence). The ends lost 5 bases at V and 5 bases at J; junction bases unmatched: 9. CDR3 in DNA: TGTGCCAGCAGCCTCCAGGGACAGGGGTTCAACGAGCAGTACTTC. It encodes CASSLQGQGFNEQYF. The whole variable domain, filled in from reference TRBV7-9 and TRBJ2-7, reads DTGVSQNPRHKITKRGQNVTFRCDPISEHNRLYWYRQTLGQGPEFLTYFQNEAQLEKSRLLSDRFSAERPKGSFSTLEIQRTEQGDSAMYLCASSLQGQGFNEQYFGPGTRLTVT.

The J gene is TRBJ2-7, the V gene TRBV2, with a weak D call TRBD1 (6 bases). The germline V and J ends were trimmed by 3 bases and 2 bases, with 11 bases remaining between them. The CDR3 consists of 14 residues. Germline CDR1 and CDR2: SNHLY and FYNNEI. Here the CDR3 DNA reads TGTGCCAGCAGTGAGCCGGGACAAACCTACGAGCAGTACTTC. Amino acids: CASSEPGQTYEQYF.

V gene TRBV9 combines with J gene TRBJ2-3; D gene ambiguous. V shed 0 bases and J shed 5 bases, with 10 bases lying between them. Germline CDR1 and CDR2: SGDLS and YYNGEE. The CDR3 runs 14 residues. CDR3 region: CASSVGSVQDTQYF. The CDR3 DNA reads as TGTGCCAGCAGCGTAGGTTCGGTGCAAGATACGCAGTATTTT.

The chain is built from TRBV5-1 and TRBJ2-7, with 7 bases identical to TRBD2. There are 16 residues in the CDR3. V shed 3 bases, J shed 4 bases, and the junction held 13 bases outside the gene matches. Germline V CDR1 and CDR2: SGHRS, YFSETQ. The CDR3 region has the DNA TGCGCCAGCAGCTCCCGGGACGGAGTGGGAGGGTACGAGCAGTACTTC. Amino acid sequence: CASSSRDGVGGYEQYF.

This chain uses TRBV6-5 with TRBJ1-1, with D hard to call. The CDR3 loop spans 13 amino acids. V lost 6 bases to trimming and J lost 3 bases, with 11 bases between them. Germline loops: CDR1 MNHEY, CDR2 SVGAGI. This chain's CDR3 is CASSVVRDTEAFF. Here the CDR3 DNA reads TGTGCCAGCAGCGTCGTGAGGGACACTGAAGCTTTCTTT.

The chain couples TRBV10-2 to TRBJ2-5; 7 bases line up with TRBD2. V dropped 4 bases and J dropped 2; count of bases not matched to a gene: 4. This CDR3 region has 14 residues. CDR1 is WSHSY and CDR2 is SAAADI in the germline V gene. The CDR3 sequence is CASSGGGEQETQYF. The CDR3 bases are TGCGCCAGCAGTGGCGGGGGAGAACAAGAGACCCAGTACTTC.

CDR3 in amino acids: CASSYRGGHTDTQYF. The CDR3 coding sequence is TGTGCCAGCAGCTACAGGGGGGGACATACAGATACGCAGTATTTT. The rearrangement uses TRBV3-1 (or the pseudogene TRBV3-2) and TRBJ2-3, with a tentative D call TRBD1 (8 bases). The V and J ends lost 5 bases and 3 bases respectively, with 15 bases between them. Per the germline V gene, CDR1 is LGHDT and CDR2 is YNNKEL (reference sequence). The length of the CDR3 is 15 residues.

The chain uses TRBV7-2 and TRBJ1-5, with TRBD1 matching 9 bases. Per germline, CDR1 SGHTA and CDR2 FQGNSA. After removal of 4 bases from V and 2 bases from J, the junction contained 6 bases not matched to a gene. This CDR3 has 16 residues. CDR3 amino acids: CASSSGTGIGNQPQHF. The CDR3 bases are TGTGCCAGCAGCTCCGGGACAGGGATTGGCAATCAGCCCCAGCATTTT.

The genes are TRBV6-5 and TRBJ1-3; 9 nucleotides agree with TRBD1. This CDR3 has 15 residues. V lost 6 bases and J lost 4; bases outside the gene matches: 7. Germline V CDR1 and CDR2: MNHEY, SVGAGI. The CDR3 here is CASSPGTGSGNTIYF. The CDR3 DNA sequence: TGTGCCAGCAGCCCCGGGACAGGGAGCGGAAACACCATATATTTT.

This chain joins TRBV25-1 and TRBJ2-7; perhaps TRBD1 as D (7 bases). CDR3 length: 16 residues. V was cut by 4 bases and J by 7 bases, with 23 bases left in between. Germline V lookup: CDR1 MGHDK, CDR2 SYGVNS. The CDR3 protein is CASSASLTGRNWEQYF. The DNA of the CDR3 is TGTGCCAGCAGTGCGAGTCTGACAGGGAGGAATTGGGAGCAGTACTTC.

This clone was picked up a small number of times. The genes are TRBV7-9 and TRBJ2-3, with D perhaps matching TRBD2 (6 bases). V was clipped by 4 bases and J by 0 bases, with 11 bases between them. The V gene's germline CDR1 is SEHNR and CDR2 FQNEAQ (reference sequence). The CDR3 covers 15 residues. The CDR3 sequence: CASSSDGGSTDTQYF. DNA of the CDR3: TGTGCCAGCAGCTCGGACGGAGGGAGCACAGATACGCAGTATTTT.

CDR3 nucleotide sequence: TGTGCCTGGAGTGTAGGAGGGACAGTTAATGAAAAACTGTTTTTT. This sequence encodes CAWSVGGTVNEKLFF. The V gene is TRBV30, the J gene TRBJ1-4, with TRBD1 identical over 7 bases. The CDR3 covers 15 residues. Germline V gives CDR1 GTSNPN, CDR2 SVGIG (reference sequence). The V gene end was trimmed by 0 bases and the J gene end by 4 bases; junction bases not matched to a gene: 5.